The T cell receptor (beta chain) under discussion was sequenced for a study of immune cell composition in non-small cell lung cancer (dated by TCRdb to 2017 to 2019). Context from the whole study: Histologic subtype, mostly lung adenocarcinoma or squamous cell carcinoma, was determined with H&E together with p63, CK5, Napsin A and TTF-1 immunohistochemistry. TCR-beta sequencing from Adaptive Biotechnologies was done on a few dozen paired sets of NSCLC tumour and non-adjacent lung specimens and on about two dozen tumour-only specimens. Several tumour specimens with TCR-beta data were of rare histological subtypes and were excluded from the subtype comparisons. Supplementary cohort #1, ten to eleven lung adenocarcinoma cases, had paired tumour/lung TCR-beta sequencing and TIL populations generated to assess tumour reactivity. Summary of the overall study and its limitations: Only roughly nine cases were included in the reactivity cohort, and sequence sharing between tumour-reactive clones and the dominant in vivo tumour-associated clones was not shown. Lung squamous cell carcinoma tumours had significantly higher Top 10 clone scores and productive clonality than lung adenocarcinoma tumours. Across under 12 adenocarcinoma cases, TIL tumour reactivity correlated strongly with maximal tumour-associated clone frequency but not with overall clonality. Nearly half of NSCLC cases had tumour-associated clones >0.5%, with about four fifths of squamous carcinomas showing such clones compared with approximately 30% of adenocarcinomas. Smoking pack-years did not significantly correlate with tumour TCR-beta clonality.

TCR-beta CDR3 regions were amplified from genomic DNA by a two-step multiplex PCR, with the second step adding Illumina-compatible adaptors. As a commercial immunoSEQ service, TCR-beta immunosequencing was carried out on an Illumina platform. On the authors' methods: Repertoires were described by productive clonality and by Top 10 Clones, which is the percentage of T-cell templates coming from the ten most frequent sequences. Productive clonality had a range of 0 to 1, where 1 means a monoclonal population. Tumour-associated clones were defined as sequences comprising at least 0.1% of tumour T-cell templates but absent from matched non-adjacent lung, identified via log10 scatter plots. Analyses were done in GraphPad Prism7 and R, with Student's t-tests for two-group comparisons, ANOVA for stages, and linear regression for relationships. The clones in this table, taken by TCRdb from immuneACCESS, are in-frame only. Not every clone is retained; where verified, under half of the shortfall comes from an unresolved V gene, and the cause of the rest is unknown. V and J calls and clone size come straight from that table; D and trimming were deduced from the DNA. The sample data list over 4,000 clones, and 83% of these were observed just once. The ten largest clones represent over 9.5% of the sample.

As to this clone: The antigen it recognizes is unknown. No base quality values were provided; no much bigger clone lies one nucleotide off.

V is pared back by 8 bases and J by 2 bases, with 8 bases lying between the germline termini. The cysteine opens and the phenylalanine closes a CDR3 of 12 amino acids. Only the CDR3 portion is preserved as DNA: 36 bases, with reading frame beginning at the first base. CDR1 and CDR2, looked up from the germline V gene, are MNHNS and SASEGT. From frozen aliquots of unsorted single-cell suspensions, genomic DNA was isolated using the QIAamp DNA kit. The tumour samples consisted of non-small cell lung cancer tissue that had been surgically resected. Tissues arrived within 2 hours of resection and were immediately processed into single-cell suspensions. Tissue was broken up mechanically, digested enzymatically with DNase I, collagenase I and hyaluronidase for 30 to 35 minutes at 37 degrees C, and then filtered and RBC-lysed.

The origin of this receptor is a human donor with non-small cell lung cancer. Sequencing was done on a sample of lung tumor tissue. The receptor chain draws on TRBV6-1 and TRBJ2-3, with the identity of the D gene unclear. In nucleotide form, the sequence is TGTGCCAGCGGACGCTTCACAGATACGCAGTATTTT. This translates into CASGRFTDTQYF.